The 26 T cell receptor beta chains below all came from one sample that was sequenced in a study of blood T cell repertoires in COVID-19. Sequenced by immunoSEQ multiplex PCR; TCRdb stores in-frame clones only, minus some. The sample contains some 250,000 clones, around 85% of which appear only once. Input material: PBMCs or T cells enriched from blood (not recorded which). Source of these receptors: a woman between 35 and 50 years old with acute COVID-19.

The chain employs TRBV15 and TRBJ2-4; 7 positions match TRBD1. Germline V gene lookup returns CDR1 LNHNV and CDR2 YYDKDF (reference sequence). Trimming cost V 3 bases and J 9 bases; bases outside gene matches: 14. The CDR3 totals 16 residues. CDR3 sequence (DNA): TGTGCCACCAGCAGGGGGGACAGCCAAACAAGGGGCATTCAGTACTTC. It codes for CATSRGDSQTRGIQYF. The entire variable domain, with the rest obtained from reference TRBV15 and TRBJ2-4, is as follows: DAMVIQNPRYQVTQFGKPVTLSCSQTLNHNVMYWYQQKSSQAPKLLFHYYDKDFNNEADTPDNFQSRRPNTSFCFLDIRSPGLGDTAMYLCATSRGDSQTRGIQYFGAGTRLSVL.

The chain employs TRBV7-9 and TRBJ2-1, with a tentative D call TRBD2 (6 bases). Germline CDR1 SEHNR, CDR2 FQNEAQ (reference sequence). Trimming left V 5 bases short and J 5 bases short, with 10 bases between. The CDR3 consists of 13 residues. The CDR3 here is CASSGAGNNEQFF. The DNA for the CDR3 is TGTGCCAGCAGCGGCGCGGGGAACAATGAGCAGTTCTTC. Drawing the rest from reference TRBV7-9 and TRBJ2-1, the complete variable domain is DTGVSQNPRHKITKRGQNVTFRCDPISEHNRLYWYRQTLGQGPEFLTYFQNEAQLEKSRLLSDRFSAERPKGSFSTLEIQRTEQGDSAMYLCASSGAGNNEQFFGPGTRLTVL.

The rearrangement links TRBV6-6 to TRBJ1-6, with a possible D match to TRBD1 (6 bases). The ends were cut back, 5 bases at V and 8 bases at J, with 13 bases in the middle. The CDR3 contains 14 residues. Looked up from germline, CDR1 is MNHNY and CDR2 is SVGAGI (reference sequence). As DNA, the CDR3 is TGTGCCAGCAGTCCACAGGGAGGGGATTCACCCCTCCACTTT. This codes for CASSPQGGDSPLHF.

The rearrangement uses TRBV18 and TRBJ1-2, with D uncertain. The CDR3 spans 15 residues. Germline values: CDR1 KGHSH, CDR2 LQKENI. V dropped 5 bases and J dropped 3 bases, with 16 bases sitting between them. In DNA, the CDR3 is TGTGCCAGCTCATCATCCCCGGGAGCTGACTATGGCTACACCTTC. Translated: CASSSSPGADYGYTF.

The chain has TRBV11-2 and TRBJ2-2; D is unresolved. Between the trimmed V and J ends, which lost 0 bases and 6 bases, there was a span of 11 bases. Germline values: CDR1 SGHAT, CDR2 FQNNGV. This CDR3 is 15 amino acids long. The DNA for the CDR3 is TGTGCCAGCAGCTTAGATCACCCGGGTCCCGGGGAGCTGTTTTTT. It encodes CASSLDHPGPGELFF.

The genes are TRBV5-1 and TRBJ1-1; D unclear. The CDR3 is made up of 14 amino acids. In germline, CDR1 is SGHRS, CDR2 YFSETQ. The germline V and J ends were trimmed by 4 bases and 10 bases, with 20 bases remaining between them. The CDR3 spells CASSLIPLKTGAFF. The CDR3 region has the DNA TGCGCCAGCAGCCTAATACCCTTGAAGACGGGAGCTTTCTTT.

The chain recombines TRBV5-7 with TRBJ2-7, with TRBD2 matching over 10 bases. TRBV5-7 is filed as an ORF, its function uncertain. This CDR3 spans 18 amino acids. J gave up 4 bases and V 6 bases, and 19 bases lay outside the gene matches. CDR3 DNA sequence: TGTGCCAGCACCTTATGTTGCCTCCTAGCGGGAGATCGATACGAGCAGTACTTC. Protein product: CASTLCCLLAGDRYEQYF.

CDR3 residues: CASSFGLAGGDGAKNIQYF. CDR3 nucleotides: TGCGCCAGCAGCTTTGGACTAGCGGGAGGAGACGGGGCCAAAAACATTCAGTACTTC. This chain links TRBV5-1 with TRBJ2-4; 14 bases align to TRBD2. Germline values: CDR1 SGHRS, CDR2 YFSETQ. The junction had 8 bases not matched to a gene; V was cut back by 2 bases and J by 1 base. The CDR3 has 19 residues.

This clone has just one count. The chain has TRBV6-6 and TRBJ1-2; 9 bases are shared with TRBD1. Germline CDR1 and CDR2: MNHNY and SVGAGI (reference sequence). The ends lost 6 bases at V and 2 bases at J; junction bases unmatched: 4. The CDR3 spans 14 residues. Written as DNA, the CDR3 is TGTGCCAGCAGAACTGGGACAGGGAACTATGGCTACACCTTC. Translation: CASRTGTGNYGYTF.

The V gene is TRBV27, the J gene TRBJ2-3; 13 nucleotides align to TRBD2. The CDR3 consists of 16 residues. CDR1 and CDR2 from the germline V gene are MNHEY and SMNVEV (reference sequence). Losses at the gene ends were 8 bases for V and 3 bases for J; bases not matched to a gene: 8. The DNA of the CDR3 is TGTGCCAGCGGGGGACTAGCGGGGAGGCGGACAGATACGCAGTATTTT. Protein: CASGGLAGRRTDTQYF.

In this sample, this clone turned up once. V and J are TRBV24-1 and TRBJ2-1, with 10 bases identical to TRBD2. The V segment lost 3 bases and the J segment 4 bases; nucleotides outside the gene matches: 5. The germline gives CDR1 KGHDR, CDR2 SFDVKD. The length of the CDR3 is 16 residues. The CDR3 loop is CATSDPGLAAYNEQFF. The CDR3 bases are TGTGCCACCAGTGATCCCGGACTAGCGGCGTACAATGAGCAGTTCTTC.

This clone occurred once. The chain recombines TRBV7-8 with TRBJ2-3; 8 nucleotides agree with TRBD2. The CDR3 covers 15 residues. The V gene's germline CDR1 is SGHVS and CDR2 FQNEAQ. The J segment lost 2 bases and the V segment lost 5 bases, leaving 6 bases of the junction unmatched. CDR3 bases: TGTGCCAGCAGCAAACTAGCGGAGGACACAGATACGCAGTATTTT. This encodes CASSKLAEDTDTQYF.

V usage is TRBV19 and J usage is TRBJ2-1; 9 bases map to TRBD1. The germline V gene encodes CDR1 LNHDA and CDR2 SQIVND (reference sequence). The CDR3 contains 16 residues. V lost 4 bases to trimming and J lost 4 bases; unmatched junction nucleotides: 8. The CDR3 region is CASSRRTGELYNEQFF. In DNA, the CDR3 is TGTGCCAGTAGTAGGCGGACAGGGGAATTATACAATGAGCAGTTCTTC.

This chain connects TRBV5-4 to TRBJ1-1; 7 bases are a match to TRBD1. The CDR3 is made up of 16 amino acids. Germline-derived CDR1 and CDR2 are SGHNT and YYREEE (reference sequence). Trimming cost V 0 bases and J 8 bases; bases outside gene matches: 13. CDR3 nucleotides: TGTGCCAGCAGCTTGGGGGCAGGGGGGCAGTCCCGGGAAGCTTTCTTT. It codes for CASSLGAGGQSREAFF.

J is TRBJ2-2 and V is TRBV29-1, with unresolved D. The CDR3 has 11 amino acids. V was cut by 4 bases and J by 7 bases, with 7 bases left in between. Germline assignment: CDR1 SQVTM and CDR2 ANQGSEA. The CDR3 is CSVGRSGELFF. In nucleotides, the CDR3 is TGCAGCGTTGGTCGGAGCGGGGAGCTGTTTTTT.

This sequence joins TRBV2 and TRBJ1-1; a possible D gene is TRBD1 (5 bases). Germline lookup yields CDR1 SNHLY and CDR2 FYNNEI. V dropped 2 bases and J dropped 1 base, with 5 bases sitting between them. This CDR3 contains 13 residues. The CDR3 coding sequence is TGTGCCAGCAGTGAACAGGGGAACACTGAAGCTTTCTTT. Protein sequence: CASSEQGNTEAFF.

The chain joins TRBV3-1 (or the pseudogene TRBV3-2) to TRBJ2-1; 7 bases are a match to TRBD2. Losses at the gene ends were 0 bases for V and 7 bases for J; bases not matched to a gene: 9. There are 16 residues in the CDR3. Germline lookup yields CDR1 LGHDT and CDR2 YNNKEL (reference sequence). In DNA, the CDR3 is TGTGCCAGCAGCCAAGAGGTAGCGGGTGGGAGAAATGAGCAGTTCTTC. It codes for CASSQEVAGGRNEQFF.

This clone was observed once. The chain carries TRBV10-3 and TRBJ1-2, with 7 nucleotides matching TRBD1. Losses at the gene ends were 2 bases for V and 3 bases for J; bases not matched to a gene: 3. The CDR3 runs 14 residues. Germline V gives CDR1 ENHRY, CDR2 SYGVKD. Written as DNA, the CDR3 is TGTGCCATCAGTGAGCTGGGGACAGACTATGGCTACACCTTC. As protein: CAISELGTDYGYTF.

The CDR3, as DNA: TGTGCCAGCAGTGAATTTCTTAGCAATCAGCCCCAGCATTTT. Protein sequence: CASSEFLSNQPQHF. The chain uses TRBV25-1 and TRBJ1-5; no definite D call. Germline-derived CDR1 and CDR2 are MGHDK and SYGVNS. Trimming left V 1 base short and J 0 bases short, with 4 bases between. This CDR3 comprises 14 residues.

The V gene is TRBV5-1, the J gene TRBJ1-1; D remains ambiguous. V was clipped by 0 bases and J by 8 bases, with 11 bases between them. The CDR3 totals 13 residues. CDR1 is SGHRS and CDR2 is YFSETQ in the germline V gene. CDR3 residues: CASSLALIEEAFF. The CDR3 region has the DNA TGCGCCAGCAGCTTGGCCCTTATTGAGGAAGCTTTCTTT.

This chain links TRBV29-1 with TRBJ2-1, with 13 bases identical to TRBD2. V was clipped by 5 bases and J by 8 bases; unmatched bases: 3. This CDR3 contains 13 residues. Germline CDR1 SQVTM, CDR2 ANQGSEA. The chain's CDR3 is CSVRTSGSYEQFF. The CDR3 DNA reads as TGCAGCGTTAGGACTAGCGGGAGTTATGAGCAGTTCTTC.

V gene TRBV11-3 combines with J gene TRBJ2-2, with a tentative D call TRBD1 (6 bases). V was pared by 5 bases and J by 6 bases, with 25 bases between. This CDR3 has 18 residues. Germline assignment: CDR1 SGHNT and CDR2 YENEEA. CDR3 sequence (DNA): TGTGCCAGCAGCATAAGTACTTGGGGGCGCAACAAGTCCGGGGAGCTGTTTTTT. Protein sequence: CASSISTWGRNKSGELFF.

The V gene is TRBV27, the J gene TRBJ2-5, with TRBD1 as a possible D gene (7 bases). The CDR3 is made up of 15 amino acids. Trimming shortened V by 5 bases and J by 5 bases, and 18 bases separated the two germline ends. The germline CDR1 and CDR2 sequences are MNHEY and SMNVEV (reference sequence). CDR3 nucleotides: TGTGCCAGCAGTGCCCAGGGGGGCTCGTGGGAGACCCAGTACTTC. It codes for CASSAQGGSWETQYF.

The chain joins TRBV14 to TRBJ2-1; 8 nucleotides line up with TRBD1. J was trimmed by 14 bases and V by 0 bases; bases with no gene match: 3. The CDR3 spans 12 residues. From germline, CDR1 is SGHDN and CDR2 FVKESK. The chain's CDR3 is CASSQEPGGEFF. CDR3 DNA: TGTGCCAGCAGCCAAGAACCAGGGGGCGAGTTCTTC. The full variable domain, rest sourced from reference TRBV14 and TRBJ2-1, is EAGVTQFPSHSVIEKGQTVTLRCDPISGHDNLYWYRRVMGKEIKFLLHFVKESKQDESGMPNNRFLAERTGGTYSTLKVQPAELEDSGVYFCASSQEPGGEFFGPGTRLTVL.

The CDR3 sequence: CASSIGGLWAFF. The CDR3 coding sequence is TGTGCCAGTAGTATAGGGGGACTATGGGCTTTCTTT. J is TRBJ1-1 and V is TRBV19; D is possibly TRBD1 (5 bases). Looked up from germline, CDR1 is LNHDA and CDR2 is SQIVND (reference sequence). The CDR3 contains 12 residues. V was pared by 1 base and J by 11 bases, with 11 bases between.

The chain employs TRBV25-1 and TRBJ2-5; 10 bases match TRBD2. CDR3 length: 14 amino acids. Looked up from germline, CDR1 is MGHDK and CDR2 is SYGVNS. The V gene end was trimmed by 7 bases and the J gene end by 5 bases; junction bases not matched to a gene: 7. In DNA, the CDR3 is TGTGCCAGCAAAGAAGCGGGAGGGCCTGAGACCCAGTACTTC. Translated, it gives CASKEAGGPETQYF.